This T cell receptor beta chain was sequenced during a study of T cell repertoires in cytomegalovirus infection. MiXCR, applied by TCRdb to the reads, yields one record per CDR3 protein. This table has roughly 760,000 distinct CDR3 sequences, roughly a third appearing once. Study-level results: In two of eight donors, the top clonotype was HLA-C-restricted CMV-specific.

Germline-derived CDR1 and CDR2 are LNHDA and SQIVND (reference sequence). This CDR3 comprises 17 residues. Comment on this clonotype: Its antigen is not known. The germline gene is not matched at one end of the junction; a read error may be the cause.

The sample was PBMCs. This chain joins TRBV19 and TRBJ1-1; 9 bases fit TRBD1. The sequence came from a human donor in good health (CMV status not recorded). Some clones in this sample may be carry-over from other donors' samples. CDR3 region: CGSSSRGTGTKYRGAFF. Written as DNA, the CDR3 is TGTGGCAGTAGCTCCCGCGGGACAGGGACGAAATACCGGGGAGCTTTCTTT.